The T cell receptor (beta chain) under discussion was sequenced for a study of post-analysis software for immune sequencing data. General study findings and limits: When patients were compared with controls, about five TRBV segments were more frequent, TRBV5-6, TRBV5-1 and TRBV20-1 among them. There was significantly lower normalized Chao1 diversity in multiple sclerosis patients than in controls.

This clonotype showed up just a few times. The antigen is unknown. Trimming removed 7 bases at V and 3 bases at J, with 16 bases between. The CDR3 runs to 14 residues. Per the germline V gene, CDR1 is SNHLY and CDR2 is FYNNEI. Unique molecular identifiers were built into the TCR beta cDNA libraries. Each CDR3 protein is one row after TCRdb ran MiXCR on the PCR reads. This sample has approximately 630,000 distinct CDR3 sequences; 59% occur once, and the top ten carry 11%. This receptor was obtained from a girl aged 2 to 9 with multiple sclerosis. Sequenced sample: blood. The chain employs TRBV2 and TRBJ2-7; tentative D call: TRBD1 (6 bases). CDR3 sequence (DNA): TGTGCCAGCAACCCAACAGGGTCCCACTACGAGCAGTACTTC. Protein: CASNPTGSHYEQYF.